One sample yielded the 23 T cell receptor beta chains listed below, sequenced in a study of metastatic and nonmetastatic thyroid tumors (dated by TCRdb to the early 2020s). The library was built by means of PCR. Instrument used: Illumina HiSeq 4000. TCRdb reprocessing: public reads trimmed at Q25 with fastp, clones called with MiXCR, in-frame beta chains kept. The sample table holds 35,000 to 55,000 clones, of which 24% were seen once. The ten largest clonotypes hold around 3.2% of the sample. Before undergoing thyroid surgery, none of the patients had been given any kind of treatment. The specimen sequenced was blood. These TCRs come from a male donor with papillary thyroid cancer or a benign thyroid nodule (not recorded which). Some clones in this sample may be carry-over from other donors' samples.

CDR3 loop: CASSRLQRGSYNYQFF. The DNA of the CDR3 is TGTGCCAGTAGTAGACTCCAGAGGGGCTCCTACAATTATCAGTTCTTC. The J gene is TRBJ2-1, the V gene TRBV19, with D possibly being TRBD1 or TRBD2 (5 bases each). CDR3 length equals 16 residues. Trimming cost V 4 bases and J 13 bases, with 26 bases left between them. Germline CDR1 and CDR2: LNHDA and SQIVND (reference sequence).

This clone was seen ten or more times. The chain is built from TRBV3-1 and TRBJ2-3, with D possibly being TRBD1 or TRBD2 (7 bases each). The V gene lost 0 bases and the J gene lost 1 base, with 11 bases spanning the gap. Germline CDR1 reads LGHDT; CDR2 reads YNNKEL (reference sequence). There are 16 residues in the CDR3. The CDR3 reads CASSQDPGGGTDTQYF. DNA for the CDR3: TGTGCCAGCAGCCAAGATCCAGGGGGGGGCACAGATACGCAGTATTTT.

This clone occurred many times. The genes are TRBV5-1 and TRBJ2-7, with no clear D. The germline V and J ends were trimmed by 0 bases and 2 bases, with 12 bases remaining between them. The germline V gene encodes CDR1 SGHRS and CDR2 YFSETQ. The CDR3 spans 15 residues. The CDR3 coding sequence is TGCGCCAGCAGCTTGGTTTTAGGATCTACCTACGAGCAGTACTTC. Amino acid sequence: CASSLVLGSTYEQYF.

This clone was seen repeatedly, ten times or more. The chain couples TRBV20-1 to TRBJ2-3, with D unclear. Trimming removed 1 base from V and 4 bases from J, with 15 bases in between. The CDR3 loop spans 15 amino acids. CDR1 and CDR2 (germline): DFQATT, SNEGSKA (reference sequence). The CDR3 reads CSARGRRPLADTQYF. The CDR3 nucleotides read TGCAGTGCTAGAGGAAGAAGGCCCCTAGCAGATACGCAGTATTTT.

This clone was detected a few times. The chain joins TRBV18 to TRBJ2-1, with no clear D. V lost 10 bases and J lost 10, with 17 bases in between. This CDR3 has 12 residues. Germline loops: CDR1 KGHSH, CDR2 LQKENI. CDR3 DNA sequence: TGTGCCACCGTCAGTCCGACGGCCGAGCAGTTCTTC. It encodes CATVSPTAEQFF.

The table lists this clone with many counts. The V and J genes are TRBV7-3 and TRBJ2-6; D is unresolved. With 5 bases removed from V and 0 bases from J, the gap between germline ends came to 17 bases. The CDR3 has 18 amino acids. Germline assignment: CDR1 SGHTA and CDR2 FQGTGA. CDR3 sequence (DNA): TGTGCCAGCAGCAAAGGGCGCGGACCAAGCTCTGGGGCCAACGTCCTGACTTTC. It encodes CASSKGRGPSSGANVLTF.

CDR3 sequence: CASSYRDEQFF. As DNA, the CDR3 is TGTGCCAGCAGTTACAGGGACGAGCAGTTCTTC. The chain recombines TRBV6-2 or TRBV6-3 with TRBJ2-1; D tentatively reads TRBD1 or TRBD2 (5 bases each). V was pared by 2 bases and J by 10 bases, with 6 bases between. Germline V lookup: CDR1 MNHEY, CDR2 SVGEGT. The CDR3 consists of 11 residues.

This clone was seen only a few times. The CDR3 sequence is CSARVGEPRQFF. The CDR3 DNA reads as TGCAGTGCTAGAGTCGGGGAGCCGCGGCAGTTCTTC. This chain connects TRBV20-1 to TRBJ2-1; D may be TRBD2 (5 bases). Trimming took 1 base from V and 12 from J, leaving 13 bases between them. Germline V gene data show CDR1 as DFQATT and CDR2 as SNEGSKA (reference sequence). The CDR3 is 12 residues long.

This clone was detected ten times or more. This sample includes further DNA sequences coding for the same CDR3. The chain joins TRBV20-1 to TRBJ2-1; 10 bases are shared with TRBD2. Trimming at V came to 2 bases and at J to 6 bases, leaving 7 bases not matched to a gene. The CDR3 length is 15 residues. Germline V gene sequence: CDR1 DFQATT, CDR2 SNEGSKA (reference sequence). As DNA, the CDR3 is TGCAGTGCTAGATTGTCGGGACTAGCGCTCAATGAGCAGTTCTTC. Protein sequence: CSARLSGLALNEQFF.

This clone has a handful of counts. This chain uses TRBV12-5 with TRBJ2-7; maybe TRBD1 (6 bases). The CDR3 contains 13 residues. The germline V and J ends were trimmed by 8 bases and 3 bases, with 14 bases remaining between them. Germline V gene lookup returns CDR1 LGHNT and CDR2 FRNRAP. CDR3 sequence reads: CASSRDTDYEQYF. The DNA for the CDR3 is TGTGCTAGTTCCCGGGACACTGACTACGAGCAGTACTTC.

V and J are TRBV2 and TRBJ2-3; the D gene could be TRBD1 or TRBD2 (6 bases each). This CDR3 has 15 amino acids. Per germline, CDR1 SNHLY and CDR2 FYNNEI. Trimming removed 8 bases from V and 2 bases from J, with 17 bases in between. DNA for the CDR3: TGTGCCAGCGGGAGTGGGGGGCTGAACACAGATACGCAGTATTTT. Encoded protein: CASGSGGLNTDTQYF.

This clone was seen at least ten times. The chain joins TRBV29-1 to TRBJ2-3; the D is unclear. Trimming left V 7 bases short and J 4 bases short, with 15 bases between. CDR1 and CDR2 (germline): SQVTM, ANQGSEA. The CDR3 contains 13 residues. The CDR3 spells CSAESVRPDTQYF. The DNA for the CDR3 is TGCAGCGCTGAGTCGGTCAGACCAGATACGCAGTATTTT.

Regarding this clone: Being one base from a much bigger clone, this may be a read error. This CDR3 is missing its conserved last phenylalanine or tryptophan, likely due to a read error. The V and J genes are TRBV3-1 and TRBJ1-1, with unresolved D. CDR1 is LGHDT, CDR2 YNNKEL, per germline (reference sequence). This CDR3 comprises 11 residues. Trimming pared 4 bases from V and 3 bases from J, leaving 3 bases between. This chain's CDR3 is CASSRHTEAFL. CDR3 bases: TGTGCCAGCAGCCGACACACTGAAGCTTTCCTT.

In this sample, this clone is medium-sized. This chain connects TRBV30 to TRBJ2-7, with 8 bases lining up with TRBD1. J lost 2 bases, V lost 3 bases, and 12 bases had no gene match. The CDR3 spans 16 residues. CDR1 and CDR2 from the germline V gene are GTSNPN and SVGIG (reference sequence). This CDR3 reads CAWRKRTGFTTYEQYF. The CDR3 bases are TGTGCCTGGAGAAAACGGACAGGGTTTACGACCTACGAGCAGTACTTC.

Within the sample, this clone is medium-sized. This chain links TRBV18 with TRBJ1-2; 11 nucleotides align to TRBD1. V was clipped by 4 bases and J by 2 bases; unmatched bases: 0. This CDR3 spans 14 amino acids. Germline CDR1 reads KGHSH; CDR2 reads LQKENI. CDR3 DNA sequence: TGTGCCAGCTCACGGGACAGGGGGAACTATGGCTACACCTTC. This encodes CASSRDRGNYGYTF.

This clone was counted ten times or more. The V gene is TRBV6-1, the J gene TRBJ2-2; 7 nucleotides agree with TRBD1. Per the germline V gene, CDR1 is MNHNS and CDR2 is SASEGT. Trimming at V came to 0 bases and at J to 4 bases, leaving 2 bases not matched to a gene. The CDR3 is 15 residues long. The CDR3, as DNA: TGTGCCAGCAGTGAAGCAGGGGGCAGCACCGGGGAGCTGTTTTTT. Its protein product is CASSEAGGSTGELFF.

This clone was seen ten or more times. The rearrangement links TRBV20-1 to TRBJ1-4, with D perhaps TRBD1 (6 bases). The CDR3 is made up of 13 amino acids. Germline V gene data show CDR1 as DFQATT and CDR2 as SNEGSKA (reference sequence). The V and J ends lost 4 bases and 7 bases respectively, with 13 bases between them. Here the CDR3 reads CSAIRGSGEKLFF. CDR3 bases: TGCAGTGCTATCAGGGGTAGCGGTGAAAAACTGTTTTTT.

This clone occurred once. The rearrangement links TRBV5-1 to TRBJ2-5; D may correspond to TRBD1 or TRBD2 (6 bases each). This CDR3 comprises 14 residues. The V gene lost 6 bases and the J gene lost 4 bases, with 16 bases spanning the gap. Germline V gene data show CDR1 as SGHRS and CDR2 as YFSETQ. The CDR3 loop is CASTEAGGRETQYF. For the CDR3, the DNA is TGCGCCAGCACCGAGGCTGGGGGGCGAGAGACCCAGTACTTC. The full variable domain, in which reference TRBV5-1 and TRBJ2-5 provide the parts outside the CDR3, is KAGVTQTPRYLIKTRGQQVTLSCSPISGHRSVSWYQQTPGQGLQFLFEYFSETQRNKGNFPGRFSGRQFSNSRSEMNVSTLELGDSALYLCASTEAGGRETQYFGPGTRLLVL.

This clone has ten or more counts. One end of the junction fails to match germline, which may point to a read error. The rearrangement links TRBV18 to TRBJ2-3, with D uncertain. There are 14 residues in the CDR3. Germline CDR1 and CDR2: KGHSH and LQKENI. CDR3 in DNA: TGTGCCGGCTCACCATGGAGACACACAGATACGCAGTATTTT. Its translation: CAGSPWRHTDTQYF.

V gene TRBV12-3 or TRBV12-4 combines with J gene TRBJ1-5; D is possibly TRBD1 (6 bases). V was cut by 7 bases and J by 5 bases, with 27 bases left in between. The CDR3 runs 18 residues. CDR3 sequence (DNA): TGTGCCAGCAACCTTAAAGGCAGGGGCCCCTATTGGGATCAGCCCCAGCATTTT. Protein sequence: CASNLKGRGPYWDQPQHF.

This clone qualifies as medium-sized. The chain joins TRBV30 to TRBJ1-5; 8 positions agree with TRBD1. CDR3 length: 15 amino acids. The germline V gene encodes CDR1 GTSNPN and CDR2 SVGIG (reference sequence). V trimming: 3 bases; J trimming: 7 bases; junction bases outside the gene matches: 11. The CDR3 region has the DNA TGTGCCTGGAGCGTAAACTCGGACAGGGTGCAGCCCCAGCATTTT. It is translated as CAWSVNSDRVQPQHF.

The table lists this clone with many counts. V gene TRBV7-3 combines with J gene TRBJ2-3; D remains unclear. This CDR3 comprises 13 residues. In germline, CDR1 is SGHTA, CDR2 FQGTGA. V gave up 5 bases and J gave up 6 bases, with 12 bases separating them. CDR3 in amino acids: CASSQPPLDTQYF. The CDR3 nucleotides are TGTGCCAGCAGCCAACCGCCCCTCGATACGCAGTATTTT.

V and J are TRBV30 and TRBJ1-6, with a possible D match to TRBD1 (6 bases). Germline V gene data show CDR1 as GTSNPN and CDR2 as SVGIG (reference sequence). This CDR3 region has 16 residues. V lost 5 bases to trimming and J lost 6 bases, with 20 bases between them. The CDR3 coding sequence is TGTGCCTGGTCCCCCGCCACACAGGGACTTAATTCACCCCTCCACTTT. Amino acid sequence: CAWSPATQGLNSPLHF.